This entry lists 2 T cell receptor beta chains sequenced from one sample in a study of blood T cell repertoires in COVID-19. TCRdb's table, derived via immunoSEQ multiplex PCR, lists solely in-frame clones and lacks some. Of 120,000 or so clones listed, roughly 80% are singletons. Sequencing used peripheral blood. Source of these receptors: a human donor in a cohort sampled during active COVID-19.

This clone was observed a single time. The CDR3, as DNA: TGTGCCAGCAGCTTGTCTCCAGCGCACGAGCAGTTCTTC. It translates to CASSLSPAHEQFF. V and J are TRBV5-4 and TRBJ2-1; the D is unclear. V was clipped by 1 base and J by 10 bases, with 12 bases between them. The germline V gene has CDR1 SGHNT and CDR2 YYREEE (reference sequence). The length of the CDR3 is 13 residues.

The V call is TRBV10-2, the J call TRBJ1-1; D possibly corresponds to TRBD1 (6 bases). Germline CDR1 WSHSY, CDR2 SAAADI. The CDR3 sequence is 15 residues long. The ends were cut back, 8 bases at V and 0 bases at J, with 16 bases in the middle. CDR3 protein: CASRWAGDMNTEAFF. The CDR3 DNA reads as TGCGCCAGCCGATGGGCAGGGGACATGAACACTGAAGCTTTCTTT.